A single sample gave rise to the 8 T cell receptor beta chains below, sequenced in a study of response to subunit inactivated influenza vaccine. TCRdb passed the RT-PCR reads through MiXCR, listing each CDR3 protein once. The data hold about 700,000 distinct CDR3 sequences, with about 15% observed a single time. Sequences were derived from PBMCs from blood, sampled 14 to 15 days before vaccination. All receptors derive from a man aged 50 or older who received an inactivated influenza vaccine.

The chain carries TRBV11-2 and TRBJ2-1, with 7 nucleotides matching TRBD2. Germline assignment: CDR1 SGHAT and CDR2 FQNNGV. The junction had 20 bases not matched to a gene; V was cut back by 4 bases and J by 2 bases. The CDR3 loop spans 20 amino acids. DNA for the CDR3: TGTGCCAGCAGCTCCTGGGGGGGTACCGATAGCGGAGTTCCCTACAATGAGCAGTTCTTC. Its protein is CASSSWGGTDSGVPYNEQFF.

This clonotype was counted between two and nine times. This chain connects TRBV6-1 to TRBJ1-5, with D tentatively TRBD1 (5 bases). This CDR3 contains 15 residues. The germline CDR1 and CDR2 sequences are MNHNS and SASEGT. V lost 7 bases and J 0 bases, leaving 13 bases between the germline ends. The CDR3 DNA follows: TGTGCCAGCACCCCGGGACGGATTAGCAATCAGCCCCAGCATTTT. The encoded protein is CASTPGRISNQPQHF.

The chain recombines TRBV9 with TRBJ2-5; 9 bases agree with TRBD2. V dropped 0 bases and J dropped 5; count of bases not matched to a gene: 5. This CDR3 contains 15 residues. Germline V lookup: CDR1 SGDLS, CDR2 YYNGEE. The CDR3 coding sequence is TGTGCCAGCAGCGTAGCTAGCGGGACCTCCGAGACCCAGTACTTC. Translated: CASSVASGTSETQYF.

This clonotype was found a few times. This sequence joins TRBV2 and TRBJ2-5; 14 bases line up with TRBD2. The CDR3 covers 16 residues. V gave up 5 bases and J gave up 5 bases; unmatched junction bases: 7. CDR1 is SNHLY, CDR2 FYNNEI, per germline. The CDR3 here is CASSSGTSGSIETQYF. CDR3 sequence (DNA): TGTGCCAGCAGTTCCGGGACTAGCGGGAGTATCGAGACCCAGTACTTC.

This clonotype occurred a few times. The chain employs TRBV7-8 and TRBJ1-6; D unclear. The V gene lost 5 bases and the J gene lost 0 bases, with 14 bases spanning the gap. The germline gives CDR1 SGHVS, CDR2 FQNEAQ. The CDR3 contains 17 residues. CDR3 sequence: CASSLPKESSYNSPLHF. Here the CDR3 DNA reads TGTGCCAGCAGCCTGCCCAAGGAGAGCTCCTATAATTCACCCCTCCACTTT.

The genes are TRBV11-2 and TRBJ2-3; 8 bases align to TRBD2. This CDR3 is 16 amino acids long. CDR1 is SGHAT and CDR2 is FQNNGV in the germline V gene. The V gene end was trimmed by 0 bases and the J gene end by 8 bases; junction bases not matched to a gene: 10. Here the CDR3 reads CASSLDYGLASVTQYF. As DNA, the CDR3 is TGTGCCAGCAGCTTAGATTATGGACTAGCTAGTGTTACGCAGTATTTT. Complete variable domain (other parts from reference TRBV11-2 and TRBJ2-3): EAGVAQSPRYKIIEKRQSVAFWCNPISGHATLYWYQQILGQGPKLLIQFQNNGVVDDSQLPKDRFSAERLKGVDSTLKIQPAKLEDSAVYLCASSLDYGLASVTQYFGPGTRLTVL.

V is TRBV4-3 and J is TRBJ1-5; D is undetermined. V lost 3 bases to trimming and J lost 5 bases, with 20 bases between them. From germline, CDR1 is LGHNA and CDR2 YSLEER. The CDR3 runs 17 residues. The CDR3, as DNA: TGCGCCAGCAGCCAGGTCCTAGGTGTCCTCAGCGATCAGCCCCAGCATTTT. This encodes CASSQVLGVLSDQPQHF.

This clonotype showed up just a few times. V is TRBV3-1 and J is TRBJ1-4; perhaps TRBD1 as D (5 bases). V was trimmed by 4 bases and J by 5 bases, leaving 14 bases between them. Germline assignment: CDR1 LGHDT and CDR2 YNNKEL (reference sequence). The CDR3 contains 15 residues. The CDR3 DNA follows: TGTGCCAGCAGCCGTGACAGTTGGGCAAATGAAAAACTGTTTTTT. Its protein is CASSRDSWANEKLFF. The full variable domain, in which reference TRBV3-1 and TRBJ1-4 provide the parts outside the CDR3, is DTAVSQTPKYLVTQMGNDKSIKCEQNLGHDTMYWYKQDSKKFLKIMFSYNNKELIINETVPNRFSPKSPDKAHLNLHINSLELGDSAVYFCASSRDSWANEKLFFGSGTQLSVL.